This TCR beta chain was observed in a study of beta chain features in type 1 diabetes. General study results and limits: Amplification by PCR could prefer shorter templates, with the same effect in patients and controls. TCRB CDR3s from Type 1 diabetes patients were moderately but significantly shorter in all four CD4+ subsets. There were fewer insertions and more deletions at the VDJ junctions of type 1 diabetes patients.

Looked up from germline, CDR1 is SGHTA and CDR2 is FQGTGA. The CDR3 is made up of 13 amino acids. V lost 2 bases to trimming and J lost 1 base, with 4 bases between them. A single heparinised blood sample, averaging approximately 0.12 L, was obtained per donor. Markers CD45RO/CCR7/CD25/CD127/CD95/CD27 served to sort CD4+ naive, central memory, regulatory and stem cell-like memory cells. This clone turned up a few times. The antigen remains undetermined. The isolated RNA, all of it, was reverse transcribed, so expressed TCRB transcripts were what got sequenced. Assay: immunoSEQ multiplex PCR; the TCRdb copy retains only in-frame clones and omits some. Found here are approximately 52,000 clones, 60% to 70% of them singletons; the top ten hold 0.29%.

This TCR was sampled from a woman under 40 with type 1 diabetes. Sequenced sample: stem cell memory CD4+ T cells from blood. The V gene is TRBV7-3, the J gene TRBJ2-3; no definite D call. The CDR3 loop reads CASSLGRTDTQYF. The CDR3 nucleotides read TGTGCCAGCAGCTTAGGCCGCACAGATACGCAGTATTTT.